The next 29 T cell receptor beta chains were all read from a single sample in a study of radiation and T cells in renal cell carcinoma. The repertoire was sequenced with immunoSEQ multiplex PCR; TCRdb's copy has only in-frame clones and lacks some. The sample contains 100,000 to 150,000 clones, around 90% of which appear only once. Time point in this sample: blood 2 weeks post-SBRT. The treatment denotes: 15 Gy SBRT to primary tumor, nephrectomy 4 weeks later. Sequencing was performed on blood, taken from a patient whose treatment included radiotherapy and nephrectomy. The receptors were sampled from a woman in her 70s with renal cell carcinoma.

The chain employs TRBV5-6 and TRBJ1-6; D gene uncertain. Trimming removed 4 bases at V and 7 bases at J, with 9 bases between. The CDR3 is 13 amino acids. Looked up from germline, CDR1 is SGHDT and CDR2 is YYEEEE. The CDR3 loop is CASSLSGNSPLHF. The CDR3 DNA reads as TGTGCCAGCAGCCTTTCTGGGAATTCACCCCTCCACTTT.

The J gene is TRBJ2-3, the V gene TRBV28, with 7 bases aligning to TRBD2. The V gene's germline CDR1 is MDHEN and CDR2 SYDVKM. The V segment lost 7 bases and the J segment 5 bases; nucleotides outside the gene matches: 9. The length of the CDR3 is 14 residues. In DNA form, the CDR3 reads TGTGCCAGCACCCTGGGGAGGGCGGTAGATACGCAGTATTTT. Residues: CASTLGRAVDTQYF.

CDR3 amino acids: CASSIGRLLNQPQHF. The CDR3 region has the DNA TGTGCCAGTAGTATTGGGAGGCTCCTAAATCAGCCCCAGCATTTT. V gene TRBV19 combines with J gene TRBJ1-5; D unclear. The V gene lost 3 bases and the J gene lost 4 bases, with 13 bases spanning the gap. Germline V gives CDR1 LNHDA, CDR2 SQIVND (reference sequence). The CDR3 length is 15 residues.

The rearrangement uses TRBV7-9 and TRBJ1-4, with D tentatively TRBD1 (6 bases). The germline CDR1 and CDR2 sequences are SEHNR and FQNEAQ (reference sequence). Deletions cut 5 bases from V and 6 bases from J, with 16 bases between. The CDR3 is 15 amino acids. CDR3 loop: CASSQQGLRDEKLFF. The CDR3 coding sequence is TGTGCCAGCAGCCAACAGGGCTTAAGGGATGAAAAACTGTTTTTT.

This clone was found once. This chain links TRBV28 with TRBJ2-3; TRBD2 is a possible D gene (5 bases). CDR1 and CDR2 from the germline V gene are MDHEN and SYDVKM. V was pared by 2 bases and J by 1 base, with 10 bases between. There are 15 residues in the CDR3. The CDR3 loop is CASSLPSSGTDTQYF. CDR3 coding DNA: TGTGCCAGCAGTTTACCTAGCTCTGGCACAGATACGCAGTATTTT.

This clone occurred once. The chain joins TRBV18 to TRBJ1-4; the match to TRBD1 covers 7 bases. CDR3 length: 15 residues. Per germline, CDR1 KGHSH and CDR2 LQKENI. Trimming cost V 1 base and J 8 bases; bases outside gene matches: 7. The CDR3 loop reads CASSPQGATGEKLFF. CDR3 bases: TGTGCCAGCTCACCACAGGGGGCAACGGGCGAAAAACTGTTTTTT.

V and J are TRBV10-3 and TRBJ2-1; TRBD2 aligns across 11 bases. This CDR3 spans 18 amino acids. CDR1 is ENHRY and CDR2 is SYGVKD in the germline V gene. With V trimmed by 5 bases and J by 7 bases, 16 bases remained unmatched. The CDR3 protein is CAISKIPLAGGPENEQFF. CDR3 nucleotide sequence: TGTGCCATCAGTAAAATCCCTTTAGCGGGGGGGCCCGAAAATGAGCAGTTCTTC.

This clone was recorded once. CDR3 region: CASSPRVYPDYGYTF. CDR3 DNA: TGCGCCAGCAGCCCCAGAGTTTATCCGGACTATGGCTACACCTTC. V and J are TRBV4-3 and TRBJ1-2, with D uncertain. This CDR3 has 15 residues. V was cut by 4 bases and J by 3 bases, with 15 bases left in between. From germline, CDR1 is LGHNA and CDR2 YSLEER.

The chain has TRBV7-3 and TRBJ2-3; possible D gene TRBD2, 7 bases. The CDR3 totals 16 residues. Germline V gene data show CDR1 as SGHTA and CDR2 as FQGTGA. V lost 3 bases, J lost 1 base, and 14 bases lay in between. DNA for the CDR3: TGTGCCAGCAGCTTTCTCGGGGGGCGTGGCACAGATACGCAGTATTTT. This codes for CASSFLGGRGTDTQYF.

This clone was recorded once. The CDR3 is CAWSVRTSGVGEQFF. The CDR3 DNA sequence: TGTGCCTGGAGTGTACGAACTAGCGGAGTGGGTGAGCAGTTCTTC. The chain recombines TRBV30 with TRBJ2-1; TRBD2 matches 8 bases. V lost 0 bases and J lost 9; bases outside the gene matches: 10. The CDR3 loop spans 15 amino acids. Germline V CDR1 and CDR2: GTSNPN, SVGIG (reference sequence).

The chain recombines TRBV6-6 with TRBJ1-2; no firm D call. Germline V gene lookup returns CDR1 MNHNY and CDR2 SVGAGI (reference sequence). The germline V and J ends were trimmed by 10 bases and 3 bases, with 12 bases remaining between them. The CDR3 runs to 12 residues. The chain's CDR3 is CATHGLDYGYTF. CDR3 in DNA: TGTGCCACCCACGGATTGGACTATGGCTACACCTTC.

In regard to this clone: Other DNA sequences from this sample encode an identical CDR3 as well. The V and J genes are TRBV2 and TRBJ2-5, with D unresolved. Germline V gene sequence: CDR1 SNHLY, CDR2 FYNNEI. V was clipped by 6 bases and J by 4 bases, with 3 bases between them. CDR3 length: 10 amino acids. CDR3 DNA: TGTGCCAGCAGCCTAGAGACCCAGTACTTC. As protein: CASSLETQYF.

The chain carries TRBV30 and TRBJ1-2, with D uncertain. Trimming took 1 base from V and 2 from J, leaving 11 bases between them. Germline assignment: CDR1 GTSNPN and CDR2 SVGIG (reference sequence). The CDR3 has 14 amino acids. DNA of the CDR3: TGTGCCTGGAGTGACCCCGGGCTAAACTATGGCTACACCTTC. It is translated as CAWSDPGLNYGYTF. Supplemented by reference TRBV30 and TRBJ1-2, the full variable domain reads SQTIHQWPATLVQPVGSPLSLECTVEGTSNPNLYWYRQAAGRGLQLLFYSVGIGQISSEVPQNLSASRPQDRQFILSSKKLLLSDSGFYLCAWSDPGLNYGYTFGSGTRLTVV.

This sequence joins TRBV5-1 and TRBJ1-4, with 8 bases fitting TRBD1. CDR3 length: 15 residues. Germline CDR1 SGHRS, CDR2 YFSETQ. Trimming took 0 bases from V and 8 from J; bases not matched to a gene: 6. CDR3 sequence reads: CASSLDGTGGEKLFF. Here the CDR3 DNA reads TGCGCCAGCAGCTTGGACGGGACAGGAGGCGAAAAACTGTTTTTT.

The chain joins TRBV5-4 to TRBJ2-5; D call uncertain. Germline CDR1 reads SGHNT; CDR2 reads YYREEE (reference sequence). Trimming removed 0 bases from V and 5 bases from J, with 8 bases in between. This CDR3 has 13 residues. Here the CDR3 DNA reads TGTGCCAGCAGCTTGGTAGAGTGGGAGACCCAGTACTTC. Protein product: CASSLVEWETQYF.

The chain carries TRBV5-1 and TRBJ1-1; 10 nucleotides line up with TRBD1. From germline, CDR1 is SGHRS and CDR2 YFSETQ. The CDR3 is 17 residues long. V lost 3 bases to trimming and J lost 1 base; unmatched junction nucleotides: 9. CDR3 in DNA: TGCGCCAGCAGCTGGACCGACAGGGGGCCACCGAACACTGAAGCTTTCTTT. Protein: CASSWTDRGPPNTEAFF.

The table lists this clone with a few counts. The chain has TRBV7-3 and TRBJ2-6; a possible D gene is TRBD1 (5 bases). There are 18 residues in the CDR3. The V gene lost 1 base and the J gene lost 0 bases, with 13 bases spanning the gap. Germline CDR1 SGHTA, CDR2 FQGTGA. CDR3 nucleotides: TGTGCCAGCAGCTTAATGCCCACAGGCTTCTCTGGGGCCAACGTCCTGACTTTC. Protein sequence: CASSLMPTGFSGANVLTF.

V is TRBV5-5 and J is TRBJ1-2, with 9 bases that match TRBD1. Germline assignment: CDR1 SGHKS and CDR2 YYEKEE (reference sequence). The trim removed 4 bases at V and 0 bases at J, leaving 1 base unmatched. The CDR3 is made up of 14 amino acids. The DNA of the CDR3 is TGTGCCAGCAGCAGGACAGGGGCTAACTATGGCTACACCTTC. This sequence encodes CASSRTGANYGYTF.

The chain recombines TRBV7-8 with TRBJ2-5, with TRBD1 matching 9 bases. The CDR3 loop spans 13 amino acids. Trimming took 8 bases from V and 5 from J; bases not matched to a gene: 6. Germline CDR1 and CDR2: SGHVS and FQNEAQ. CDR3 sequence: CASQQGAEETQYF. CDR3 in DNA: TGTGCCAGCCAACAGGGGGCAGAGGAGACCCAGTACTTC. The whole variable domain, remainder taken from reference TRBV7-8 and TRBJ2-5, is GAGVSQSPRYKVAKRGQDVALRCDPISGHVSLFWYQQALGQGPEFLTYFQNEAQLDKSGLPSDRFFAERPEGSVSTLKIQRTQQEDSAVYLCASQQGAEETQYFGPGTRLLVL.

This chain links TRBV5-8 with TRBJ1-1; D not certain. CDR3 length: 15 residues. Per the germline V gene, CDR1 is SGHTS and CDR2 is YDEGEE. Trimming cost V 0 bases and J 1 base, with 10 bases left between them. CDR3: CASSLGLGWNTEAFF. The CDR3 coding sequence is TGTGCCAGCAGCTTGGGGCTGGGATGGAACACTGAAGCTTTCTTT.

This chain joins TRBV4-3 and TRBJ1-3; 8 bases are shared with TRBD1. CDR1 LGHNA and CDR2 YSLEER come from the germline V gene. V shed 4 bases and J 0 bases; nucleotides not matched to a gene: 2. The CDR3 consists of 15 residues. CDR3 in amino acids: CASSPTGGSGNTIYF. Here the CDR3 DNA reads TGCGCCAGCAGCCCTACAGGGGGCTCTGGAAACACCATATATTTT.

This sequence joins TRBV19 and TRBJ2-5; TRBD2 matches at 10 bases. V shed 6 bases and J 5 bases; nucleotides not matched to a gene: 15. The CDR3 consists of 17 residues. Germline CDR1 is LNHDA and CDR2 is SQIVND (reference sequence). The chain's CDR3 is CASSLSSSGGWQETQYF. CDR3 DNA: TGTGCCAGTAGCCTATCGTCTAGCGGGGGATGGCAGGAGACCCAGTACTTC. Full variable domain (remainder filled in from reference TRBV19 and TRBJ2-5): DGGITQSPKYLFRKEGQNVTLSCEQNLNHDAMYWYRQDPGQGLRLIYYSQIVNDFQKGDIAEGYSVSREKKESFPLTVTSAQKNPTAFYLCASSLSSSGGWQETQYFGPGTRLLVL.

This chain connects TRBV25-1 to TRBJ2-1; 7 positions match TRBD1. Germline loops: CDR1 MGHDK, CDR2 SYGVNS. This CDR3 has 16 residues. Trimming took 1 base from V and 2 from J; bases not matched to a gene: 5. The chain's CDR3 is CASSESRTGTYNEQFF. Written as DNA, the CDR3 is TGTGCCAGCAGTGAATCAAGGACAGGTACCTACAATGAGCAGTTCTTC.

This sequence joins TRBV6-6 and TRBJ1-1; a weak D match, TRBD1 (6 bases). The V and J ends lost 10 bases and 1 base respectively, with 13 bases between them. The CDR3 is made up of 13 amino acids. CDR1 is MNHNY, CDR2 SVGAGI, per germline (reference sequence). This CDR3 is CATNKQGNTEAFF. DNA for the CDR3: TGTGCCACAAACAAACAGGGGAACACTGAAGCTTTCTTT.

The rearrangement joins TRBV5-1 to TRBJ2-1; D is uncertain. Germline-derived CDR1 and CDR2 are SGHRS and YFSETQ. Between the trimmed V and J ends, which lost 0 bases and 9 bases, there was a span of 4 bases. This CDR3 spans 11 amino acids. The CDR3, as DNA: TGCGCCAGCAGCTTGGATGGTGAGCAGTTCTTC. It codes for CASSLDGEQFF.

This chain connects TRBV29-1 to TRBJ2-5, with 8 bases lining up with TRBD1. The V gene's germline CDR1 is SQVTM and CDR2 ANQGSEA. CDR3 size: 15 residues. V trimming: 1 base; J trimming: 4 bases; junction bases outside the gene matches: 8. This CDR3 reads CSVEGDRNSRETQYF. The CDR3 coding sequence is TGCAGCGTTGAAGGGGACAGGAACTCTCGAGAGACCCAGTACTTC.

The chain joins TRBV11-3 to TRBJ2-1, with 8 bases that match TRBD2. With 5 bases clipped from V and 8 bases from J, the junction kept 8 bases outside the gene matches. The CDR3 extends over 14 amino acids. In germline, CDR1 is SGHNT, CDR2 YENEEA. The CDR3 DNA sequence: TGTGCCAGCAGCGGATGGGACGGGGGGGATGAGCAGTTCTTC. It specifies CASSGWDGGDEQFF. The whole variable domain, remainder taken from reference TRBV11-3 and TRBJ2-1, is EAGVVQSPRYKIIEKKQPVAFWCNPISGHNTLYWYLQNLGQGPELLIRYENEEAVDDSQLPKDRFSAERLKGVDSTLKIQPAELGDSAVYLCASSGWDGGDEQFFGPGTRLTVL.

This clone was counted once. This chain uses TRBV28 with TRBJ2-7, with 9 bases aligning to TRBD1. CDR1 and CDR2 from the germline V gene are MDHEN and SYDVKM. J gave up 0 bases and V 7 bases, and 7 bases lay outside the gene matches. CDR3 length: 15 amino acids. CDR3 in amino acids: CASTRGQGISYEQYF. CDR3 nucleotides: TGTGCCAGCACTAGGGGACAGGGTATCTCCTACGAGCAGTACTTC.

The chain uses TRBV2 and TRBJ2-3; 8 bases line up with TRBD2. The germline gives CDR1 SNHLY, CDR2 FYNNEI. CDR3 length equals 15 residues. After removal of 4 bases from V and 2 bases from J, the junction contained 5 bases not matched to a gene. CDR3 residues: CASSAERGLTDTQYF. The CDR3 DNA is TGTGCCAGCAGTGCTGAGCGGGGGCTCACAGATACGCAGTATTTT.